This TCR beta chain originates from a study of blood T cell repertoires in COVID-19. Participants came from roughly 23 US areas, aged roughly 18 to 89 years. Before being deemed recovered, Cohort 3 donors had two negative PCRs, clearance, or symptom resolution. TCRdb keeps only in-frame clones here, not all; method: immunoSEQ multiplex PCR. The sample consists of a few hundred thousand clones, roughly 84% of them appearing once. The CDR3 contains 17 residues. The V end lost 7 bases, the J end lost 4 bases, and 23 bases lay between the germline ends. Germline V gene lookup returns CDR1 SNHLY and CDR2 FYNNEI. The sample holds a few counts of this clone.

The chain couples TRBV2 to TRBJ2-1; D perhaps matches TRBD2 (6 bases). The sequenced sample consisted of PBMCs or T cells enriched from blood (not recorded which). The clonotype comes from a woman under 40 who had recovered from COVID-19. DNA of the CDR3: TGTGCCAGCAAGTGGACGCGCACTAGCTTAATTTACAATGAGCAGTTCTTC. This encodes CASKWTRTSLIYNEQFF.